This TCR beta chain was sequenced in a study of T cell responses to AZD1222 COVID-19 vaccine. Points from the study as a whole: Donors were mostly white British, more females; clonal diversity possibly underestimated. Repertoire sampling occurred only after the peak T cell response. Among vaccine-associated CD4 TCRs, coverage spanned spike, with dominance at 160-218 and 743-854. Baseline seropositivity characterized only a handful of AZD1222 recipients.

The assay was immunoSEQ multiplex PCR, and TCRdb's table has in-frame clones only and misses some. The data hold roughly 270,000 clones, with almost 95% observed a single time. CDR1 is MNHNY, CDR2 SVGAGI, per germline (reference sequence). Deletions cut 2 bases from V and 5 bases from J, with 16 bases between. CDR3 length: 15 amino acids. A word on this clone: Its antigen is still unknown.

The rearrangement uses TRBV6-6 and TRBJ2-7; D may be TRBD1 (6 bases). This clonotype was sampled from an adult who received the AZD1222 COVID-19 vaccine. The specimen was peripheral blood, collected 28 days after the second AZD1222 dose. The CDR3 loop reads CASSYPRAGADEQYF. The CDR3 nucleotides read TGTGCCAGCAGTTACCCTCGGGCAGGGGCGGACGAGCAGTACTTC.